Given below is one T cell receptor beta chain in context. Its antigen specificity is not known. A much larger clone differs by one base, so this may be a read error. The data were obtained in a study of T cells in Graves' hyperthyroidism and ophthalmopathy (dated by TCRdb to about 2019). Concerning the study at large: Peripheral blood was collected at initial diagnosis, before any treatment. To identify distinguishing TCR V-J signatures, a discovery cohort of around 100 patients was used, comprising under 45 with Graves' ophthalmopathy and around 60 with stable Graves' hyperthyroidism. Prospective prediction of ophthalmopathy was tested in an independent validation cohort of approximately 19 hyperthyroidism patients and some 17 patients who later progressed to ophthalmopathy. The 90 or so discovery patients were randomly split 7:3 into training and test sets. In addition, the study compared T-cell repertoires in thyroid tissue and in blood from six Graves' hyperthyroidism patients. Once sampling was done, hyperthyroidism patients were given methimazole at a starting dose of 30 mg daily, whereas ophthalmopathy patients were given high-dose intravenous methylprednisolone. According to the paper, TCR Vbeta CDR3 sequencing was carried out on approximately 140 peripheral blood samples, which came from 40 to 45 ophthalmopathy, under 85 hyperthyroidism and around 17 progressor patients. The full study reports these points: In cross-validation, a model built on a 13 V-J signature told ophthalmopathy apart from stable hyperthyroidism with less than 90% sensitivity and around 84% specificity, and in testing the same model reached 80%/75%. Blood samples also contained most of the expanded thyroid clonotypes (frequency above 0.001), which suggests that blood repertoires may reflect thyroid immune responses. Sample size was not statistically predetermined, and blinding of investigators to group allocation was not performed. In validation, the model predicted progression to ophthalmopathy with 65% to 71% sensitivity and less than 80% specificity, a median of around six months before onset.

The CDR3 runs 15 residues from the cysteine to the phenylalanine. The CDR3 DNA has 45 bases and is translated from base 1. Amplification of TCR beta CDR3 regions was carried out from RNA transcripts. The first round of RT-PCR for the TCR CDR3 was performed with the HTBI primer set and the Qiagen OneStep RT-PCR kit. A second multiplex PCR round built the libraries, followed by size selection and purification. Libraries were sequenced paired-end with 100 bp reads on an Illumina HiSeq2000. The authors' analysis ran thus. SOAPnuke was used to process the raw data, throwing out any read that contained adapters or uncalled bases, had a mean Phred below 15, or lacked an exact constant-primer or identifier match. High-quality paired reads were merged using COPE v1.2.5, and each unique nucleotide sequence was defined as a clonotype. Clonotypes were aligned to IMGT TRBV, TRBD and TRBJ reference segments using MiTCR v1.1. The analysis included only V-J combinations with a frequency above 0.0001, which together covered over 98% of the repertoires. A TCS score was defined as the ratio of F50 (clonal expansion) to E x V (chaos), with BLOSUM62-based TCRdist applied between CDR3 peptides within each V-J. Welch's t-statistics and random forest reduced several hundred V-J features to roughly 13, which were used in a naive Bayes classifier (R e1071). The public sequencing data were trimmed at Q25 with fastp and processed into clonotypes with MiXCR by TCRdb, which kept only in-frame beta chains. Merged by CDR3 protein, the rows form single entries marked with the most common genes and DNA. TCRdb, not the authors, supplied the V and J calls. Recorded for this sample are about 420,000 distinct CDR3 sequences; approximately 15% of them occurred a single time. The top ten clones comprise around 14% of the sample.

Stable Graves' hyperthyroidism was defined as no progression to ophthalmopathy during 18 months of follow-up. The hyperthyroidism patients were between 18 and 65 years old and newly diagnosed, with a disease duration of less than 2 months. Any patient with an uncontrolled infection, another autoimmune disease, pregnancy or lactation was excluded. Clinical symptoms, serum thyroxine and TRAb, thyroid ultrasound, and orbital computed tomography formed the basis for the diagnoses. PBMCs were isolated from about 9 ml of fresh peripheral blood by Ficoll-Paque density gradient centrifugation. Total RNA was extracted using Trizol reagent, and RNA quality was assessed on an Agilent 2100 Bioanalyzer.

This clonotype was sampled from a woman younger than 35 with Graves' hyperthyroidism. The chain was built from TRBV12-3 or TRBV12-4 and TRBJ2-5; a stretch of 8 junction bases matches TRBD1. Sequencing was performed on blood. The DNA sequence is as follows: TGTGCCAGCAGTCTCCTACAGGGGGTGGGGGAGATCCAGTACTTC. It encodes CASSLLQGVGEIQYF.